The rows below give T cell receptor beta chains drawn from one sample of a study of T-cell reconstitution after alpha-beta-depleted transplantation in children. Via MiXCR, TCRdb re-called the PCR reads, giving one row per CDR3 protein. The table lists about 110,000 distinct CDR3 sequences, around a tenth of them singletons. The sample consisted of PBMCs from the stem cell graft donor, taken from the stem cell graft. Source of these receptors: a human donor who donated a stem cell graft to a child with acute lymphoblastic leukemia. The CDR3 runs from the conserved cysteine through the conserved F or W. D genes are given only for firm matches. A clone size is listed for some rows: how often the clone was seen (once, few, many), or a class if it is expanded.

TRBJ2-7 | many | TRBD1 | TRBV5-1 | CASSLGQSFYEQYF | TGCGCCAGCAGCCTGGGACAGAGCTTCTACGAGCAGTACTTC
TRBJ1-2 | many | - | TRBV7-8 | CASSLALGGPNYGYTF | TGTGCCAGCAGCTTAGCGCTTGGGGGCCCTAACTATGGCTACACCTTC
TRBJ2-4 | many | TRBD1 | TRBV12-3/TRBV12-4 | CASSRQGNIQYF | TGTGCCAGCAGTCGACAGGGGAACATTCAGTACTTC
TRBJ1-6 | many | - | TRBV12-3/TRBV12-4 | CASSPMGYSGNSPLHF | TGTGCCAGCAGCCCCATGGGATATTCGGGGAATTCACCCCTCCACTTT
TRBJ2-7 | many | TRBD1 | TRBV6-2/TRBV6-3 | CASSVESGTGADYEQYF | TGTGCCAGCAGTGTCGAATCCGGGACAGGTGCTGACTACGAGCAGTACTTC
TRBJ2-5 | many | - | TRBV29-1 | CSVAEETQYF | TGCAGCGTTGCAGAAGAGACCCAGTACTTC
TRBJ2-2 | many | TRBD1 | TRBV29-1 | CSVVRDRPFTGELFF | TGCAGCGTTGTAAGGGACAGGCCCTTCACCGGGGAGCTGTTTTTT
TRBJ2-2 | many | - | TRBV4-3 | CASSQGGARTGELFF | TGCGCCAGCAGCCAAGGGGGTGCTCGGACCGGGGAGCTGTTTTTT
TRBJ2-4 | many | - | TRBV6-4 | CASRVGVGKNIQYF | TGTGCCAGCAGGGTAGGGGTTGGCAAAAACATTCAGTACTTC
TRBJ1-1 | many | - | TRBV30 | CAWSVHRMNTEAFF | TGTGCCTGGAGTGTACACAGGATGAACACTGAAGCTTTCTTT
TRBJ1-2 | many | - | TRBV28 | CASSLAIPRNPLNYGYTF | TGTGCCAGCAGTTTAGCAATTCCAAGAAACCCCCTTAACTATGGCTACACCTTC
TRBJ2-1 | many | TRBD2 | TRBV6-1 | CASSVAGKHSYNEQFF | TGTGCCAGCAGTGTAGCGGGGAAACACTCCTACAATGAGCAGTTCTTC
TRBJ2-5 | many | TRBD2 | TRBV7-2 | CASSLRGRTSGLQETQYF | TGTGCCAGCAGCTTAAGGGGTCGGACTAGCGGACTACAAGAGACCCAGTACTTC
TRBJ2-7 | many | - | TRBV14 | CASSQVGGREQYF | TGTGCCAGCAGCCAGGTGGGCGGAAGGGAGCAGTACTTC
TRBJ1-1 | - | TRBD1 | TRBV9 | CASSQGGTNTEAFF | TGTGCCAGCAGCCAGGGGGGAACGAACACTGAAGCTTTCTTT
TRBJ2-1 | - | - | TRBV6-2/TRBV6-3 | CASSYMTGVPNEQFF | TGTGCCAGCAGTTACATGACGGGAGTGCCCAATGAGCAGTTCTTC
TRBJ2-1 | many | - | TRBV20-1 | CSARSDWIEQFF | TGCAGTGCTAGATCCGATTGGATTGAGCAGTTCTTC
TRBJ2-2 | many | - | TRBV5-1 | CASSRDQGTGELFF | TGCGCCAGCAGCCGCGACCAGGGCACCGGGGAGCTGTTTTTT
TRBJ1-1 | many | TRBD1 | TRBV7-6 | CASSLVGGQGALNTEAFF | TGTGCCAGCAGCCTCGTAGGGGGACAGGGGGCTTTAAACACTGAAGCTTTCTTT
TRBJ2-2 | once | - | TRBV5-4 | CASSLALGSTGELFF | TGTGCCAGCAGCTTGGCCCTCGGGTCCACCGGGGAGCTGTTTTTT
TRBJ2-7 | many | - | TRBV10-2 | CASSERTGTYEQYF | TGCGCCAGCAGTGAACGAACAGGGACCTACGAGCAGTACTTC
TRBJ1-5 | few | - | TRBV28 | CASSPQSNQPQHF | TGTGCCAGCAGCCCACAGAGCAATCAGCCCCAGCATTTT
TRBJ1-5 | many | - | TRBV5-6 | CASSLWFGTGSNQPQHF | TGTGCCAGCAGCTTGTGGTTTGGGACGGGGAGCAATCAGCCCCAGCATTTT
TRBJ1-1 | many | - | TRBV4-3 | CASSHTTGNLGRGTEAFF | TGCGCCAGCAGCCATACTACAGGGAATCTAGGGCGGGGCACTGAAGCTTTCTTT
TRBJ2-2 | many | - | TRBV7-6 | CASSLEGADTGELFF | TGTGCCAGCAGCTTAGAAGGGGCGGACACCGGGGAGCTGTTTTTT
TRBJ2-1 | many | - | TRBV11-2 | CASSAALVGEQFF | TGTGCCAGCAGCGCCGCCTTAGTTGGCGAGCAGTTCTTC
TRBJ2-1 | many | - | TRBV15 | CATSRDAAVVSYNEQFF | TGTGCCACCAGCAGAGATGCAGCGGTGGTCTCCTACAATGAGCAGTTCTTC
TRBJ1-1 | - | - | TRBV20-1 | CSGRVGMNTEAFF | TGCAGTGGAAGGGTAGGAATGAACACTGAAGCTTTCTTT
TRBJ2-7 | many | - | TRBV3-1 | CASSQEYSPYEQYF | TGTGCCAGCAGCCAAGAATATAGCCCCTACGAGCAGTACTTC
TRBJ2-5 | many | - | TRBV6-1 | CASSTAQVLETQYF | TGTGCCAGCTCTACGGCACAGGTCCTAGAGACCCAGTACTTC
TRBJ2-1 | many | - | TRBV25-1 | CASRGIGGKNEQFF | TGTGCCAGCAGGGGGATAGGGGGAAAAAATGAGCAGTTCTTC
TRBJ2-5 | many | - | TRBV12-3/TRBV12-4 | CASSPQGYETQYF | TGTGCCAGCAGTCCACAGGGATACGAGACCCAGTACTTC
TRBJ2-3 | medium-sized | - | TRBV25-1 | CASTHGDTQYF | TGTGCCAGCACCCACGGAGATACGCAGTATTTT
TRBJ2-7 | few | - | TRBV19 | CASSITPHGTYEQYF | TGTGCCAGTAGTATAACTCCTCACGGTACCTACGAGCAGTACTTC
TRBJ1-5 | many | - | TRBV5-1 | CASSRRGGSNQPQHF | TGCGCCAGCAGCCGGCGGGGGGGGAGCAATCAGCCCCAGCATTTT
TRBJ1-2 | many | - | TRBV7-9 | CASSRSTIFYGYTF | TGTGCCAGCAGCCGATCGACCATCTTCTATGGCTACACCTTC
TRBJ2-3 | many | TRBD2 | TRBV7-2 | CASSLQVLAGGPRDTQYF | TGTGCCAGCAGCTTACAGGTTTTAGCGGGAGGGCCCCGAGATACGCAGTATTTT
TRBJ1-1 | many | - | TRBV5-1 | CASSLEGNLGNTEAFF | TGCGCCAGCAGCTTGGAGGGGAACCTGGGGAACACTGAAGCTTTCTTT
TRBJ1-2 | many | TRBD1 | TRBV24-1 | CATKPGQGAGGYTF | TGTGCCACTAAGCCGGGACAGGGGGCGGGTGGCTACACCTTC
TRBJ1-4 | many | - | TRBV5-1 | CASSLALATNEKLFF | TGCGCCAGCAGCTTGGCTCTAGCAACTAATGAAAAACTGTTTTTT
TRBJ1-4 | many | TRBD1 | TRBV5-6 | CASSLGGTENEKLFF | TGTGCCAGCAGCTTGGGTGGGACAGAAAATGAAAAACTGTTTTTT
TRBJ2-5 | many | - | TRBV5-1 | CASSPASLETQYF | TGCGCCAGCAGCCCGGCCAGTTTAGAGACCCAGTACTTC
TRBJ2-1 | many | TRBD2 | TRBV6-5 | CASSSRAGQFNEQFF | TGTGCCAGCAGTTCCAGAGCGGGGCAATTCAATGAGCAGTTCTTC
TRBJ2-7 | - | TRBD2 | TRBV4-3 | CATSHGTISYEQYF | TGCGCCACCAGCCACGGGACTATCTCCTACGAGCAGTACTTC
TRBJ1-1 | many | TRBD1 | TRBV7-2 | CASSRQGMNTEAFF | TGTGCCAGCAGCCGACAGGGGATGAACACTGAAGCTTTCTTT
TRBJ2-5 | many | TRBD2 | TRBV3-1 | CASSPQLAGGRETQYF | TGTGCCAGCAGCCCCCAACTAGCGGGGGGTAGGGAGACCCAGTACTTC
TRBJ2-3 | many | TRBD1 | TRBV29-1 | CSVEAGGPSTDTQYF | TGCAGCGTTGAGGCAGGGGGCCCTAGCACAGATACGCAGTATTTT
TRBJ1-5 | - | - | TRBV30 | CAWSYPDRGNQPQHF | TGTGCCTGGTCCTACCCGGACAGAGGAAATCAGCCCCAGCATTTT
TRBJ2-1 | many | TRBD1 | TRBV7-6 | CASSRDRGSYNEQFF | TGTGCCAGCAGCCGGGACAGGGGATCCTACAATGAGCAGTTCTTC
TRBJ2-7 | many | - | TRBV7-2 | CASSFSGTSYYEQYF | TGTGCCAGCAGCTTTAGTGGGACTTCTTACTACGAGCAGTACTTC
TRBJ2-5 | many | TRBD1 | TRBV12-3/TRBV12-4 | CASRPGQKETQYF | TGTGCCAGCAGGCCGGGACAGAAAGAGACCCAGTACTTC